The 7 T cell receptor beta chains listed next were all sequenced from one sample in a study of blood T cells in healthy people across ages. A second PCR, run for about 7 to 11 cycles, used a sample-barcoded 5' primer plus a J-beta primer mix. Using its own MiXCR run on the 5' RACE reads, TCRdb lists one record per CDR3 protein. Of 1.5 million to 2 million distinct CDR3 sequences in the sample, roughly 28% are singletons; the top ten hold less than 9.5%. Input material: blood. The source is a woman in her 30s in good health.

Notes on this clonotype: Germline and junction disagree at one end, which may indicate a read error. V and J are TRBV15 and TRBJ2-3, with TRBD2 identical over 8 bases. Germline V CDR1 and CDR2: LNHNV, YYDKDF (reference sequence). The CDR3 sequence is 16 residues long. The CDR3 region is CAISRAPGGPADTQYF. CDR3 sequence (DNA): TGTGCCATCAGCAGAGCCCCGGGAGGGCCCGCAGATACGCAGTATTTT.

This clonotype is a singleton in its sample. One end of the junction is discordant with germline, which a read error may explain. The chain employs TRBV2 and TRBJ2-7; weak D call: TRBD1 (5 bases). Germline V gives CDR1 SNHLY, CDR2 FYNNEI. CDR3 length: 15 amino acids. The CDR3 DNA reads as TGTGCCGGCAGTGAAGGTAGTCAGGGCAGGCGGGAGCAGTACTTC. Encoded protein: CAGSEGSQGRREQYF.

This clonotype was counted between two and nine times. The gene calls are TRBV7-9 and TRBJ2-7; D tentatively fits TRBD1 or TRBD2 (5 bases each). V was clipped by 5 bases and J by 2 bases, with 13 bases between them. Germline values: CDR1 SEHNR, CDR2 FQNEAQ (reference sequence). The CDR3 has 14 residues. CDR3 sequence reads: CASSRDLGAYEQYF. The CDR3 nucleotides are TGTGCCAGCAGCCGGGACCTGGGGGCCTACGAGCAGTACTTC.

Remarks on this clonotype: The conserved phenylalanine or tryptophan normally closing the CDR3 is absent here, so this likely arose from a read error. This chain uses TRBV12-3 or TRBV12-4 with TRBJ1-2; a possible D gene is TRBD1 (6 bases). V dropped 5 bases and J dropped 2 bases, with 12 bases sitting between them. The length of the CDR3 is 14 residues. The CDR3 region has the DNA TGTGCCAGCAGTGTACAGGGAACAAACTATGGCTACACCTTA. The encoded protein is CASSVQGTNYGYTL.

Comment on this clonotype: The conserved final phenylalanine or tryptophan is absent from the CDR3, which likely points to a read error. The chain links TRBV7-2 to TRBJ2-2; the match to TRBD2 covers 7 bases. The CDR3 runs to 16 residues. The V segment lost 1 base and the J segment 2 bases; nucleotides outside the gene matches: 4. Germline assignment: CDR1 SGHTA and CDR2 FQGNSA. The CDR3, as DNA: TGTGCCAGCAGCTTAGTCCCAGCGGGAAACACCGGGGAGCTGTTTTGT. This sequence encodes CASSLVPAGNTGELFC.

The chain recombines TRBV29-1 with TRBJ1-2; D remains ambiguous. With 1 base removed from V and 8 bases from J, the gap between germline ends came to 17 bases. The germline V gene encodes CDR1 SQVTM and CDR2 ANQGSEA. The length of the CDR3 is 14 residues. The CDR3 DNA is TGCAGCGTTGAAGCGCCGGACCGGTCCGTGGGCTACACCTTC. It codes for CSVEAPDRSVGYTF.

The CDR3 DNA is TGTGCTAGTGGGTCGACAGGGGCAGGCAATCAGCCCCAGCATTTT. This gives the protein CASGSTGAGNQPQHF. The chain uses TRBV12-5 and TRBJ1-5; 8 nucleotides match TRBD1. The CDR3 has 15 amino acids. The V gene end was trimmed by 6 bases and the J gene end by 2 bases; junction bases not matched to a gene: 6. The germline V gene encodes CDR1 LGHNT and CDR2 FRNRAP.